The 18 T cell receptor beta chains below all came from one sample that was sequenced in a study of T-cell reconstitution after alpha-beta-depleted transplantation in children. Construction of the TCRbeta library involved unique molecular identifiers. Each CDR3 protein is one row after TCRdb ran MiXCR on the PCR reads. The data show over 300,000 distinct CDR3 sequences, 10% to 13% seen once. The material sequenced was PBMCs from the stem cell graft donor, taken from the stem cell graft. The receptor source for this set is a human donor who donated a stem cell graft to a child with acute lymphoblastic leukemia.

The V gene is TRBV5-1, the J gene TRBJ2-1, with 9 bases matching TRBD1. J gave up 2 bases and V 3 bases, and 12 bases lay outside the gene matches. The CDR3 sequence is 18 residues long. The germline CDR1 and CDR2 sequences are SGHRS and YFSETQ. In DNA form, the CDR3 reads TGCGCCAGCAGCTGGGGGGACAGGGCAATTTCCACCTACAATGAGCAGTTCTTC. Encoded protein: CASSWGDRAISTYNEQFF.

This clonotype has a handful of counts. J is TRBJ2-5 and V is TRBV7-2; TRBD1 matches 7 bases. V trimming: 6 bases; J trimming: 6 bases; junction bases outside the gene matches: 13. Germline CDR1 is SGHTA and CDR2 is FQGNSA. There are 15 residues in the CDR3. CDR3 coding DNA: TGTGCCAGCAGAGGTGGGAATGAGGGGGCGCAGACCCAGTACTTC. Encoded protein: CASRGGNEGAQTQYF.

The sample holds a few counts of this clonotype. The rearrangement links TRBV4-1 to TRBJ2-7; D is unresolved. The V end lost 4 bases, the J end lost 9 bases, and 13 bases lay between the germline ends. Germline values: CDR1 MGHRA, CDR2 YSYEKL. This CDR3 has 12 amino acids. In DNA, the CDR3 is TGCGCCAGCAGCCCGGGCCTCACTCTGCAGTACTTC. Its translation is CASSPGLTLQYF.

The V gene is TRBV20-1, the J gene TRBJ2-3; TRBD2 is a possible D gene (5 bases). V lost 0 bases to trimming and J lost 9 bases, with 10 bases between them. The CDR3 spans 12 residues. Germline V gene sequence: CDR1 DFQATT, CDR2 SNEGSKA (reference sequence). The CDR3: CSARDGSGTQYF. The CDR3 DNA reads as TGCAGTGCTAGAGATGGTTCGGGAACGCAGTATTTT.

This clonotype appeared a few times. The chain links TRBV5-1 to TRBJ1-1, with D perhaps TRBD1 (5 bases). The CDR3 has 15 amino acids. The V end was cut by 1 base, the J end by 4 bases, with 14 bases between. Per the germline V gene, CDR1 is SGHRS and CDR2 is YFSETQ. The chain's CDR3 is CASSLPAGRVTEAFF. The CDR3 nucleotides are TGCGCCAGCAGCTTGCCGGCAGGGCGGGTCACTGAAGCTTTCTTT.

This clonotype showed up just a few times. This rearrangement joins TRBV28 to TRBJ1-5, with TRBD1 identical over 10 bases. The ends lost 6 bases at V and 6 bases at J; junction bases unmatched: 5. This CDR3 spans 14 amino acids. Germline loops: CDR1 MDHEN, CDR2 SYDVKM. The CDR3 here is CASSPDRGLQPQHF. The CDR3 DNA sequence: TGTGCCAGCAGCCCCGACAGGGGGCTTCAGCCCCAGCATTTT.

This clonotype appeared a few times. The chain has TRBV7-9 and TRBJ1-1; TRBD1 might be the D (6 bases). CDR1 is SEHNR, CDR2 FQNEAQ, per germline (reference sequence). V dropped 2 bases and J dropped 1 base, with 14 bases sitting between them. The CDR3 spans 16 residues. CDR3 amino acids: CASSLRVVDRNTEAFF. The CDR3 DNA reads TGTGCCAGCAGCTTAAGGGTCGTGGACAGGAACACTGAAGCTTTCTTT.

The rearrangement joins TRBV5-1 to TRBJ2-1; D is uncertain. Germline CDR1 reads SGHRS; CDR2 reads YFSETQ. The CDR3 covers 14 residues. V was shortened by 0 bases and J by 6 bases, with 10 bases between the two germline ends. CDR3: CASSLEVGSNEQFF. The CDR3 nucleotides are TGCGCCAGCAGCTTGGAGGTAGGGTCCAATGAGCAGTTCTTC.

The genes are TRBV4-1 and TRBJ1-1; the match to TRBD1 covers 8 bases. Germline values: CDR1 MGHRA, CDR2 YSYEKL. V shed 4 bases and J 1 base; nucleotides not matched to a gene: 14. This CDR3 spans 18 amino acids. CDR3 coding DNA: TGCGCCAGCAGCCTCGAGTTGGAACAGGGGGGGGAGAACACTGAAGCTTTCTTT. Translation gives CASSLELEQGGENTEAFF.

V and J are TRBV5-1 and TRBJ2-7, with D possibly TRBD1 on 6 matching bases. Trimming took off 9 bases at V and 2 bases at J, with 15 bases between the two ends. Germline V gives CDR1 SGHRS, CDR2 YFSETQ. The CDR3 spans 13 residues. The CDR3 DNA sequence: TGCGCCACTGCGACAGGCCCACCCTACGAGCAGTACTTC. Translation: CATATGPPYEQYF. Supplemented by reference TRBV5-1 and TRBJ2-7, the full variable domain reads KAGVTQTPRYLIKTRGQQVTLSCSPISGHRSVSWYQQTPGQGLQFLFEYFSETQRNKGNFPGRFSGRQFSNSRSEMNVSTLELGDSALYLCATATGPPYEQYFGPGTRLTVT.

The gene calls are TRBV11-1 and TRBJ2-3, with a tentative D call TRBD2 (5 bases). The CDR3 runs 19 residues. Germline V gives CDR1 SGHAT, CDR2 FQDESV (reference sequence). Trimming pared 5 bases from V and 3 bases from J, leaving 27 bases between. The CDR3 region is CASSPTNPDIEGLTDTQYF. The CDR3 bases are TGTGCCAGCAGCCCAACCAATCCCGACATTGAGGGCCTTACAGATACGCAGTATTTT.

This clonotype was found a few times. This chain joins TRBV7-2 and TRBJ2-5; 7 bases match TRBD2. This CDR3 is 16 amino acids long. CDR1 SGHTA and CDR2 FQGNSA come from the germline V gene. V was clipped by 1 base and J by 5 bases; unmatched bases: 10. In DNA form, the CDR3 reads TGTGCCAGCAGCTTAGGTATCCGGACTAGTGTTGAGACCCAGTACTTC. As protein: CASSLGIRTSVETQYF. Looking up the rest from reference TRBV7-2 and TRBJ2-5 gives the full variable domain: GAGVSQSPSNKVTEKGKDVELRCDPISGHTALYWYRQSLGQGLEFLIYFQGNSAPDKSGLPSDRFSAERTGGSVSTLTIQRTQQEDSAVYLCASSLGIRTSVETQYFGPGTRLLVL.

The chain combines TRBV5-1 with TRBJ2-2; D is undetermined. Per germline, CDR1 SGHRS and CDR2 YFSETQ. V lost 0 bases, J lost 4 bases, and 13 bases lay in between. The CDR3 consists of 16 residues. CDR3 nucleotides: TGCGCCAGCAGCTTGGCCGGAAGGTTACTCACCGGGGAGCTGTTTTTT. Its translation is CASSLAGRLLTGELFF.

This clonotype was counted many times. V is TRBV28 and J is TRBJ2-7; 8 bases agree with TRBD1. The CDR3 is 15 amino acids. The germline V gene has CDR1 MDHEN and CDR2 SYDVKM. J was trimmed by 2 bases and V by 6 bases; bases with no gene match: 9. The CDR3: CASSPGQAPPYEQYF. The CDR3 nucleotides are TGTGCCAGCAGCCCGGGACAGGCTCCCCCCTACGAGCAGTACTTC.

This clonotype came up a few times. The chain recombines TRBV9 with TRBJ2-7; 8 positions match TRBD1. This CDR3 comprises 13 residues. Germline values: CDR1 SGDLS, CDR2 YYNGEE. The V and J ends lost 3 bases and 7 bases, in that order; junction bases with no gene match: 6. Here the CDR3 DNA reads TGTGCCAGCAGCGCAACAGGGGGGTGGGAGCAGTACTTC. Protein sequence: CASSATGGWEQYF.

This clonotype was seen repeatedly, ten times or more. CDR3 DNA sequence: TGTGCCAGCAGTTTATTTTCAGGGGAGGGCTACAATGAGCAGTTCTTC. Translating it yields CASSLFSGEGYNEQFF. The rearrangement joins TRBV27 to TRBJ2-1, with D perhaps matching TRBD2 (7 bases). Germline CDR1 reads MNHEY; CDR2 reads SMNVEV (reference sequence). V shed 1 base and J shed 3 bases, with 13 bases lying between them. The CDR3 extends over 16 amino acids.

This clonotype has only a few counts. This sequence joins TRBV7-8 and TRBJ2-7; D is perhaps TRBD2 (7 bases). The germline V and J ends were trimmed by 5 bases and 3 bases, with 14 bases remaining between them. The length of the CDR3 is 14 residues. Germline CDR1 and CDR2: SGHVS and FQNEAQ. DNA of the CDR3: TGTGCCAGCAGCCATGAGGGGGGGGTCTACGAGCAGTACTTC. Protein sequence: CASSHEGGVYEQYF.

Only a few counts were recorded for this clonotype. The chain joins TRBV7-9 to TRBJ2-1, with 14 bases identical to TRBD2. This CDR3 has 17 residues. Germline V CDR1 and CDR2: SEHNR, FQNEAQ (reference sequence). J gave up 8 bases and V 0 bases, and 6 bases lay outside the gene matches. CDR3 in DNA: TGTGCCAGCAGCTTAGCGCAAGGGACTAGCGGGAGTGATGAGCAGTTCTTC. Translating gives CASSLAQGTSGSDEQFF.